These T cell receptor beta chains were read from a single sample in a study of T-cell memory formation after mild COVID-19. TCRdb analysed the 5' RACE reads with MiXCR anew, one entry per CDR3 protein. Of 470,000 or so distinct CDR3 sequences detected, under 20% appear once; the ten largest clones hold about 22%. Sequenced sample: PBMCs or a T cell subset sorted from them (not recorded which). These receptors all come from a man between 18 and 29 years old who had mild COVID-19 (a few samples of this study predate the infection). Cell type and time point are not known. The CDR3 runs from the conserved cysteine through the conserved F or W. The D gene is left open where the match is weak. For some rows the clone size is stated as once, few or many, or as a class when expanded; others skip it.

D: TRBD2
J: TRBJ2-5
size: once
V: TRBV12-3/TRBV12-4
CDR3: CASTGTSGGAWETQYF
DNA: TGTGCCAGCACAGGGACTAGCGGGGGGGCCTGGGAGACCCAGTACTTC

D: TRBD1
J: TRBJ1-2
size: NA
V: TRBV28
CDR3: CASSPRDSLGVSGYTF
DNA: TGTGCCAGCAGCCCCCGGGACAGCTTGGGGGTGAGTGGCTACACCTTC

D: TRBD1
J: TRBJ2-7
size: few
V: TRBV20-1
CDR3: CSAPIGTGDEQYF
DNA: TGCAGTGCTCCAATTGGGACAGGGGACGAGCAGTACTTC

D: NA
J: TRBJ2-3
size: few
V: TRBV4-2
CDR3: CASSLEDLMLDTQYF
DNA: TGTGCCAGCAGCCTAGAAGATCTTATGTTGGATACGCAGTATTTT

D: TRBD1
J: TRBJ2-1
size: few
V: TRBV5-1
CDR3: CASSPGQGANEQFF
DNA: TGCGCCAGCAGCCCGGGACAGGGGGCGAATGAGCAGTTCTTC

D: NA
J: TRBJ2-2
size: few
V: TRBV5-1
CDR3: CASSWGGVRTGELFF
DNA: TGCGCCAGCAGCTGGGGCGGGGTACGGACCGGGGAGCTGTTTTTT

D: NA
J: TRBJ2-1
size: few
V: TRBV9
CDR3: CASSPPDNEQFF
DNA: TGTGCCAGCAGCCCCCCTGACAATGAGCAGTTCTTC

D: NA
J: TRBJ2-4
size: few
V: TRBV11-2
CDR3: CASSLVPGALAKNIQYF
DNA: TGTGCCAGCAGCTTAGTTCCGGGGGCTTTGGCCAAAAACATTCAGTACTTC

D: NA
J: TRBJ2-3
size: many
V: TRBV9
CDR3: CASSVMSSPDTQYF
DNA: TGTGCCAGCAGCGTAATGTCTAGCCCAGATACGCAGTATTTT

D: NA
J: TRBJ1-5
size: NA
V: TRBV20-1
CDR3: CSAKPIQAPERNQPQHF
DNA: TGCAGTGCTAAGCCCATACAGGCCCCCGAGCGCAATCAGCCCCAGCATTTT

D: NA
J: TRBJ2-3
size: NA
V: TRBV7-2
CDR3: CASSFRRVADTQYF
DNA: TGTGCCAGCAGCTTCAGGAGGGTTGCAGATACGCAGTATTTT

D: TRBD2
J: TRBJ2-5
size: few
V: TRBV27
CDR3: CASSIIGTSLQETQYF
DNA: TGTGCCAGCAGTATCATCGGGACTAGTCTCCAAGAGACCCAGTACTTC

D: TRBD1
J: TRBJ2-2
size: few
V: TRBV2
CDR3: CASSLTGRSGELFF
DNA: TGTGCCAGCAGTCTGACAGGGCGGAGCGGGGAGCTGTTTTTT

D: TRBD2
J: TRBJ2-5
size: few
V: TRBV5-4
CDR3: CASSLAGEGRETQYF
DNA: TGTGCCAGCAGCTTGGCCGGGGAGGGACGCGAGACCCAGTACTTC

D: NA
J: TRBJ1-1
size: few
V: TRBV27
CDR3: CASRLTGRTEAFF
DNA: TGTGCCAGCAGGTTAACAGGGCGGACTGAAGCTTTCTTT

D: NA
J: TRBJ1-4
size: NA
V: TRBV20-1
CDR3: CSADHGHTNEKLFF
DNA: TGCAGTGCCGACCATGGACACACTAATGAAAAACTGTTTTTT